This TCR beta chain was identified in a study of T cell repertoires in cytomegalovirus infection. Study as a whole: HLA-C-restricted CMV epitopes, recently identified, and well-studied HLA-B-restricted ones were used by the study. Signatures in public TCR beta sequences pointed to both CMV infection and matching HLA type. General study findings and limits: Pooled public TCR beta family frequency picked out CMV carriers with the relevant HLA. The ex vivo response was dominated by HLA-C-restricted CMV-specific TCR beta clonotypes.

In this sample, this clonotype turned up a few times. Its antigen is still unknown. One entry per CDR3 protein results from TCRdb running MiXCR on the reads. The table includes some 920,000 distinct CDR3 sequences, approximately 33% detected once. This CDR3 is 14 amino acids long. CDR1 is MNHEY and CDR2 is SMNVEV in the germline V gene (reference sequence). V was clipped by 2 bases and J by 5 bases, with 12 bases between them. The material was cultured CD8+ T cells from PBMCs, obtained from culture after CMV antigen stimulation. The sequence was collected from a human donor in good health (CMV status not recorded). Some clones in this sample may be carry-over from other donors' samples. The rearrangement joins TRBV27 to TRBJ1-1; no clear D gene. Here the CDR3 DNA reads TGTGCCAGCAGTTTAGACATCCAGGAGACTGAAGCTTTCTTT. Translated: CASSLDIQETEAFF.